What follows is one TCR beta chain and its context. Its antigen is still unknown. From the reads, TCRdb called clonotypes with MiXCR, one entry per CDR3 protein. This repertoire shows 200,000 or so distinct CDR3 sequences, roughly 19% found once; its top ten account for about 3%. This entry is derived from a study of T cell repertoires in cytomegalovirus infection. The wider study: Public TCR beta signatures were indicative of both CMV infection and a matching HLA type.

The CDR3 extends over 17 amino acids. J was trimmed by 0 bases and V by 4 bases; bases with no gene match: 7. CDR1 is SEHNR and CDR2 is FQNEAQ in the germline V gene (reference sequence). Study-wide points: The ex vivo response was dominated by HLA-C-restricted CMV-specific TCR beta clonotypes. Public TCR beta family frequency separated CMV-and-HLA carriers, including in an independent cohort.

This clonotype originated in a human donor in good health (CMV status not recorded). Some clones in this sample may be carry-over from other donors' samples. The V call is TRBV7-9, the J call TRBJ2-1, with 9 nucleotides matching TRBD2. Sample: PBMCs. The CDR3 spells CASSSTSGSSSYNEQFF. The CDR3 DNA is TGTGCCAGCAGCTCCACTAGCGGGTCCAGCTCCTACAATGAGCAGTTCTTC.